A selection of T cell receptor beta chains follows, all from one sample in a study of cytomegalovirus exposure and HLA in healthy donors. Clones were sequenced by immunoSEQ multiplex PCR, and TCRdb holds only the in-frame ones, with some missing. This table holds about 140,000 clones. What was sequenced was PBMCs. The receptors here all came from a woman between 18 and 29 years old in good health and CMV-seronegative. Both conserved end residues are part of each CDR3. A D gene is named only where the DNA matches it firmly.

>TRBV28|-|14|TRBJ1-1
CASSEWGGITEAFF
TGTGCCAGTTCCGAGTGGGGGGGCATCACTGAAGCTTTCTTT
>TRBV11-2|TRBD2|18|TRBJ2-5
CASSLATRLASGQETQYF
TGTGCCAGCAGCTTAGCGACCCGACTAGCGAGCGGGCAAGAGACCCAGTACTTC
>TRBV28|TRBD1|15|TRBJ2-5
CASSLQGQTQETQYF
TGTGCCAGCAGTTTACAGGGACAGACTCAAGAGACCCAGTACTTC
>TRBV5-6|TRBD1|14|TRBJ1-2
CASSDRTGLNGYTF
TGTGCCAGCAGCGATCGGACAGGGTTGAATGGCTACACCTTC
>TRBV4-1|TRBD1|13|TRBJ1-2
CASSEQGANGYTF
TGCGCCAGCAGCGAACAGGGGGCGAATGGCTACACCTTC
>TRBV7-3|TRBD2|16|TRBJ2-3
CASSLGGGGRGDTQYF
TGTGCCAGCAGCTTAGGAGGTGGGGGGAGGGGAGATACGCAGTATTTT
>TRBV7-9|-|14|TRBJ1-1
CASSSYDRLGEAFF
TGTGCCAGCAGCTCGTACGACAGGCTCGGGGAGGCTTTCTTT
>TRBV5-1|TRBD2|15|TRBJ2-3
CASKWGTSGTDTQYF
TGCGCCAGCAAATGGGGGACTAGCGGCACAGATACGCAGTATTTT
>TRBV18|TRBD1|13|TRBJ1-2
CASSPGTDYGYTF
TGTGCCAGCTCACCTGGGACAGACTATGGCTACACCTTC
>TRBV4-3|TRBD1|15|TRBJ1-4
CASSQGDRGSEKLFF
TGCGCCAGCAGCCAAGGGGACAGGGGTAGTGAAAAACTGTTTTTT
>TRBV30|-|13|TRBJ1-2
CAWSAGSNYGYTF
TGTGCCTGGAGTGCAGGATCTAACTATGGCTACACCTTC
>TRBV11-3|TRBD2|18|TRBJ2-2
CASSFRAGRMANTGELFF
TGTGCCAGCAGCTTCAGAGCGGGAAGAATGGCGAACACCGGGGAGCTGTTTTTT
>TRBV4-2|-|16|TRBJ1-2
CASSQERTAFNYGYTF
TGTGCCAGCAGCCAAGAGAGGACAGCTTTTAACTATGGCTACACCTTC
>TRBV9|TRBD2|14|TRBJ2-7
CASNSGASGYEQYF
TGTGCCAGCAACTCCGGGGCTAGCGGCTACGAGCAGTACTTC
>TRBV6-6|TRBD2|13|TRBJ2-4
CATTLAGENIQYF
TGTGCCACGACGCTAGCGGGGGAAAACATTCAGTACTTC
>TRBV19|-|11|TRBJ2-1
CASMEYNEQFF
TGTGCCAGTATGGAGTACAATGAGCAGTTCTTC
>TRBV30|-|14|TRBJ1-3
CAWSVTGSGNTIYF
TGTGCCTGGAGTGTGACAGGCTCTGGAAACACCATATATTTT
>TRBV6-5|TRBD2|14|TRBJ2-7
CASSPAGEAYEQYF
TGTGCCAGCAGTCCAGCGGGAGAGGCCTACGAGCAGTACTTC
>TRBV5-1|-|11|TRBJ2-2
CASSNEGELFF
TGCGCCAGCAGCAATGAGGGGGAGCTGTTTTTT
>TRBV9|TRBD2|15|TRBJ2-1
CASSVGTSGYNEQFF
TGTGCCAGCAGCGTGGGGACTAGCGGGTACAATGAGCAGTTCTTC
>TRBV2|-|12|TRBJ1-2
CASSEARGGYTF
TGTGCCAGCAGTGAAGCGCGGGGGGGCTACACCTTC
>TRBV6-6|-|15|TRBJ2-7
CASSYPTSPVNEQYF
TGTGCCAGCAGTTACCCGACTAGTCCGGTTAACGAGCAGTACTTC
>TRBV7-4|-|17|TRBJ1-5
CASSLARTLDSNQPQHF
TGTGCCAGCAGCTTAGCACGGACACTCGATAGCAATCAGCCCCAGCATTTT
>TRBV2|-|11|TRBJ1-4
CASRRSEKLFF
TGTGCCAGCAGGCGTAGTGAAAAACTGTTTTTT
>TRBV15|TRBD1|15|TRBJ1-1
CATSRPTGTNTEAFF
TGTGCCACCAGCAGACCGACAGGGACGAACACTGAAGCTTTCTTT
>TRBV7-2|-|16|TRBJ1-3
CASSPSPGVSGNTIYF
TGTGCCAGCAGCCCCAGTCCAGGGGTATCTGGAAACACCATATATTTT
>TRBV13|-|14|TRBJ1-1
CASTFVTGGTEAFF
TGTGCCAGCACATTTGTGACGGGGGGTACTGAAGCTTTCTTT
>TRBV5-1|-|15|TRBJ2-5
CASSLAADVSGAQYF
TGCGCCAGCAGCTTGGCGGCAGACGTTTCGGGGGCCCAGTACTTC
>TRBV7-6|-|12|TRBJ2-5
CASSLREGTQYF
TGTGCCAGCAGCCTCCGGGAAGGGACCCAGTACTTC
>TRBV5-6|-|16|TRBJ1-1
CASTRPGGLRETEAFF
TGTGCCAGCACCCGACCGGGAGGGTTAAGGGAAACTGAAGCTTTCTTT
>TRBV25-1|-|13|TRBJ2-7
CASSGGVGYEQYF
TGTGCCAGCAGTGGGGGGGTGGGCTACGAGCAGTACTTC
>TRBV4-3|-|16|TRBJ2-1
CASSQDRLSVGNEQFF
TGCGCCAGCAGCCAAGATCGGTTGTCCGTCGGGAATGAGCAGTTCTTC
>TRBV4-2|-|17|TRBJ2-1
CASSQDQGGASYNEQFF
TGTGCCAGCAGCCAAGATCAGGGCGGGGCATCCTACAATGAGCAGTTCTTC
>TRBV11-1|-|15|TRBJ1-6
CASSDGRTVNSPLHF
TGTGCCAGCAGCGACGGGAGGACGGTAAATTCACCCCTCCACTTT
>TRBV10-1|-|14|TRBJ2-5
CASSDVAEQETQYF
TGCGCCAGCAGTGATGTCGCTGAGCAAGAGACCCAGTACTTC
>TRBV29-1|-|16|TRBJ2-1
CSVLRGASEIGNEQFF
TGCAGCGTCCTCCGGGGGGCTAGCGAGATTGGCAATGAGCAGTTCTTC
>TRBV2|-|14|TRBJ1-5
CASERDYSNQPQHF
TGTGCCAGCGAAAGGGACTATAGCAATCAGCCCCAGCATTTT
>TRBV18|TRBD1|15|TRBJ1-2
CASSLGTGAQNGYTF
TGTGCCAGCTCACTTGGGACAGGGGCGCAAAATGGCTACACCTTC
>TRBV10-1|-|13|TRBJ2-3
CASSHTGWDTQYF
TGCGCCAGCAGTCATACAGGGTGGGATACGCAGTATTTT
>TRBV7-9|-|14|TRBJ1-2
CASAGLGDGYGYTF
TGTGCCAGCGCCGGGCTAGGGGATGGGTATGGCTACACCTTC